The 27 T cell receptor beta chains presented below share a single source sample, sequenced in a study of shared clonotypes between healthy human individuals. Method: immunoSEQ multiplex PCR; TCRdb's copy keeps in-frame clones and lacks some. The profile shows around 2,000,000 clones, 85% to 95% of them singletons. Input material: naive CD4+ T cells sorted from blood. Described subset: CD45RA+ positively selected. These receptors all come from a man younger than 35 in good health.

CDR3 residues: CASSMLAGVNEQFF. CDR3 sequence (DNA): TGTGCCAGCAGTATGCTAGCGGGAGTTAATGAGCAGTTCTTC. The chain joins TRBV6-6 to TRBJ2-1; 10 bases are shared with TRBD2. The V and J ends lost 5 bases and 7 bases, in that order; junction bases with no gene match: 5. The germline CDR1 and CDR2 sequences are MNHNY and SVGAGI (reference sequence). The CDR3 totals 14 residues.

The chain uses TRBV5-1 and TRBJ2-5; weak D call: TRBD1 (6 bases). Germline V gene lookup returns CDR1 SGHRS and CDR2 YFSETQ. V lost 2 bases to trimming and J lost 5 bases, with 13 bases between them. The CDR3 runs 14 residues. CDR3: CASSLTTGSETQYF. Written as DNA, the CDR3 is TGCGCCAGCAGCTTAACAACAGGGTCTGAGACCCAGTACTTC.

The chain combines TRBV11-3 with TRBJ2-7, with D possibly matching TRBD1 (7 bases). In germline, CDR1 is SGHNT, CDR2 YENEEA. V lost 1 base, J lost 6 bases, and 19 bases lay in between. The CDR3 sequence is 16 residues long. As DNA, the CDR3 is TGTGCCAGCAGCTTAGTGGGAGGACAGGAATCCCTCGAGCAGTACTTC. Amino acid sequence: CASSLVGGQESLEQYF.

CDR3: CASSRAANRETQYF. CDR3 coding DNA: TGCGCCAGCAGTCGGGCCGCGAACAGGGAGACCCAGTACTTC. This chain links TRBV5-1 with TRBJ2-5, with D tentatively TRBD1 (5 bases). The germline V gene encodes CDR1 SGHRS and CDR2 YFSETQ. This CDR3 has 14 amino acids. Trimming pared 5 bases from V and 5 bases from J, leaving 16 bases between.

J is TRBJ1-4 and V is TRBV6-5; D unresolved. The CDR3 is 12 residues long. CDR1 and CDR2 from the germline V gene are MNHEY and SVGAGI. The ends were cut back, 7 bases at V and 8 bases at J, with 11 bases in the middle. The CDR3 DNA reads TGTGCCAGCACCGCTTTGGAAGAAAAACTGTTTTTT. Translating gives CASTALEEKLFF.

The chain couples TRBV11-2 to TRBJ1-4; D gene uncertain. The CDR3 has 17 amino acids. The germline CDR1 and CDR2 sequences are SGHAT and FQNNGV. The V end was cut by 6 bases, the J end by 3 bases, with 20 bases between. As DNA, the CDR3 is TGTGCCAGCAGGCGCTCCCTTGGTAGCGGGGCTAATGAAAAACTGTTTTTT. Translating gives CASRRSLGSGANEKLFF. Full variable domain (rest looked up from reference TRBV11-2 and TRBJ1-4): EAGVAQSPRYKIIEKRQSVAFWCNPISGHATLYWYQQILGQGPKLLIQFQNNGVVDDSQLPKDRFSAERLKGVDSTLKIQPAKLEDSAVYLCASRRSLGSGANEKLFFGSGTQLSVL.

This clone was counted once. J is TRBJ2-5 and V is TRBV13; D may be TRBD2 (6 bases). The CDR3 has 16 amino acids. V lost 5 bases and J 5 bases, leaving 21 bases between the germline ends. Germline V gene lookup returns CDR1 PRHDT and CDR2 FYEKMQ (reference sequence). The CDR3 sequence: CASSLTTGLREETQYF. The CDR3 DNA reads TGTGCCAGCAGCCTGACCACGGGACTTCGTGAGGAGACCCAGTACTTC.

The chain combines TRBV28 with TRBJ1-1, with D tentatively TRBD1 (5 bases). V was cut by 7 bases and J by 3 bases, with 12 bases left in between. The CDR3 runs 13 residues. The germline gives CDR1 MDHEN, CDR2 SYDVKM. The CDR3 nucleotides read TGTGCCAGCACCCCCGGGGGTTACACTGAAGCTTTCTTT. Protein: CASTPGGYTEAFF.

The gene calls are TRBV19 and TRBJ2-5, with D possibly being TRBD2 (5 bases). This CDR3 is built from 11 residues. Trimming left V 8 bases short and J 6 bases short, with 10 bases between. The germline gives CDR1 LNHDA, CDR2 SQIVND (reference sequence). CDR3 nucleotides: TGTGCCAGTTCGGACTGGCAGACCCAGTACTTC. Translated: CASSDWQTQYF.

The chain couples TRBV7-8 to TRBJ2-2, with 7 bases that match TRBD1. V dropped 5 bases and J dropped 1; count of bases not matched to a gene: 4. Germline V gene sequence: CDR1 SGHVS, CDR2 FQNEAQ. The CDR3 spans 15 residues. Written as DNA, the CDR3 is TGTGCCAGCAGCCGGCAGGGGGTGAACACCGGGGAGCTGTTTTTT. This codes for CASSRQGVNTGELFF.

This chain uses TRBV10-3 with TRBJ2-3; D might be TRBD1 (5 bases). The CDR3 extends over 13 amino acids. Germline CDR1 and CDR2: ENHRY and SYGVKD. V dropped 3 bases and J dropped 6 bases, with 10 bases sitting between them. The CDR3 reads CAISDRVKDTQYF. CDR3 DNA sequence: TGTGCCATCAGTGACAGGGTTAAGGATACGCAGTATTTT.

The gene calls are TRBV7-9 and TRBJ2-3, with 9 nucleotides matching TRBD2. V dropped 5 bases and J dropped 6; count of bases not matched to a gene: 9. The germline gives CDR1 SEHNR, CDR2 FQNEAQ (reference sequence). This CDR3 is built from 15 residues. This CDR3 reads CASSTVAGVLDTQYF. CDR3 nucleotide sequence: TGTGCCAGCAGCACCGTAGCGGGAGTGTTGGATACGCAGTATTTT.

Note on this clone: Additional DNA sequences in this sample encode the identical CDR3. The chain uses TRBV10-3 and TRBJ2-7; D is unclear. This CDR3 is built from 12 residues. Trimming shortened V by 3 bases and J by 3 bases, and 6 bases separated the two germline ends. Germline V lookup: CDR1 ENHRY, CDR2 SYGVKD. The CDR3: CAISEGIYEQYF. The DNA for the CDR3 is TGTGCCATCAGTGAAGGCATCTACGAGCAGTACTTC.

The rearrangement uses TRBV27 and TRBJ2-7; D possibly corresponds to TRBD2 (6 bases). Germline CDR1 is MNHEY and CDR2 is SMNVEV (reference sequence). The V gene lost 6 bases and the J gene lost 8 bases, with 17 bases spanning the gap. The CDR3 sequence is 13 residues long. The CDR3 is CASRSQGGEKQYF. The CDR3 nucleotides are TGTGCCAGCAGATCGCAGGGAGGAGAGAAGCAGTACTTC.

The rearrangement links TRBV19 to TRBJ1-5; tentative D call: TRBD1 (6 bases). Trimming took off 9 bases at V and 2 bases at J, with 14 bases between the two ends. Germline V gene sequence: CDR1 LNHDA, CDR2 SQIVND (reference sequence). The length of the CDR3 is 14 residues. In DNA form, the CDR3 reads TGTGCCAGCGATAAGGACAGCCGCAATCAGCCCCAGCATTTT. Translated, it gives CASDKDSRNQPQHF. The variable domain in full, with the rest retrieved from reference TRBV19 and TRBJ1-5, is DGGITQSPKYLFRKEGQNVTLSCEQNLNHDAMYWYRQDPGQGLRLIYYSQIVNDFQKGDIAEGYSVSREKKESFPLTVTSAQKNPTAFYLCASDKDSRNQPQHFGDGTRLSIL.

The V gene is TRBV6-5, the J gene TRBJ2-5; no clear D gene. The CDR3 length is 13 residues. The ends were cut back, 6 bases at V and 7 bases at J, with 15 bases in the middle. Looked up from germline, CDR1 is MNHEY and CDR2 is SVGAGI. The CDR3 sequence: CASSRSGSLTQYF. The CDR3 DNA follows: TGTGCCAGCAGCCGATCCGGTTCCTTGACCCAGTACTTC.

As regards this clone: Other DNA variants within this sample encode the same CDR3. This chain joins TRBV5-6 and TRBJ1-1; D is unresolved. CDR3 size: 14 residues. CDR1 is SGHDT and CDR2 is YYEEEE in the germline V gene. V was cut by 0 bases and J by 2 bases, with 8 bases left in between. The CDR3 spells CASSLATLNTEAFF. The CDR3 DNA reads TGTGCCAGCAGCTTGGCAACCCTAAACACTGAAGCTTTCTTT.

The chain has TRBV5-1 and TRBJ2-2; 7 bases map to TRBD1. With V trimmed by 0 bases and J by 1 base, 6 bases remained unmatched. Germline V gene lookup returns CDR1 SGHRS and CDR2 YFSETQ. This CDR3 is built from 17 residues. Written as DNA, the CDR3 is TGCGCCAGCAGCTTGGCCACAGGGGCAGGGAACACCGGGGAGCTGTTTTTT. This codes for CASSLATGAGNTGELFF.

This chain joins TRBV18 and TRBJ1-4, with 7 bases identical to TRBD1. Germline-derived CDR1 and CDR2 are KGHSH and LQKENI. The V and J ends lost 4 bases and 4 bases, in that order; junction bases with no gene match: 6. CDR3 length equals 15 residues. The CDR3 region has the DNA TGTGCCAGCTCACTGTACAGGGGAGGTAATGAAAAACTGTTTTTT. Amino acids: CASSLYRGGNEKLFF.

This clone was seen only once. A read error may produce the germline difference seen at one junction end. The CDR3 sequence: CATSRDATGPHF. CDR3 nucleotides: TGTGCCACCAGCAGAGATGCGACAGGACCACACTTC. V is TRBV15 and J is TRBJ2-7; weak D call: TRBD1 (6 bases). This CDR3 is built from 12 residues. The germline gives CDR1 LNHNV, CDR2 YYDKDF (reference sequence).

Concerning this clone itself: Within the sample, other DNA sequences also encode this same CDR3. This chain uses TRBV28 with TRBJ1-2; perhaps TRBD1 as D (6 bases). V gave up 6 bases and J gave up 2 bases, with 10 bases separating them. The CDR3 contains 13 residues. Germline CDR1 reads MDHEN; CDR2 reads SYDVKM. CDR3 nucleotide sequence: TGTGCCAGCAGCAAAACAGGGAACTATGGCTACACCTTC. Protein product: CASSKTGNYGYTF.

This chain links TRBV25-1 with TRBJ1-3; D possibly corresponds to TRBD1 (6 bases). This CDR3 is built from 15 residues. Germline CDR1 reads MGHDK; CDR2 reads SYGVNS. V lost 3 bases, J lost 3 bases, and 12 bases lay in between. The CDR3 sequence is CASSDQGNVGNTIYF. The CDR3 bases are TGTGCCAGCAGTGACCAGGGGAACGTTGGAAACACCATATATTTT.

The chain recombines TRBV7-3 with TRBJ1-1, with D hard to call. Germline V CDR1 and CDR2: SGHTA, FQGTGA. CDR3 length equals 11 residues. Trimming cost V 8 bases and J 7 bases, with 11 bases left between them. The CDR3 coding sequence is TGTGCCAGCGGGCAGCTTAATGAAGCTTTCTTT. Its protein is CASGQLNEAFF.

In DNA, the CDR3 is TGCGCCAGCAAGCTGGTGACAGGATACTCCTACGAGCAGTACTTC. The encoded protein is CASKLVTGYSYEQYF. The V gene is TRBV23-1, the J gene TRBJ2-7, with a possible D match to TRBD1 (6 bases). TRBV23-1 is assigned to the ORF class and has an uncertain function. Trimming pared 7 bases from V and 0 bases from J, leaving 16 bases between. The CDR3 covers 15 residues.

This clone appeared once. The genes are TRBV5-6 and TRBJ2-7; 14 positions agree with TRBD2. There are 15 residues in the CDR3. Per the germline V gene, CDR1 is SGHDT and CDR2 is YYEEEE. V shed 4 bases, J shed 2 bases, and the junction held 2 bases outside the gene matches. The CDR3 nucleotides are TGTGCCAGCAGCGCGGGACTAGCGGGAGCCTACGAGCAGTACTTC. It yields the protein CASSAGLAGAYEQYF.

The rearrangement links TRBV5-1 to TRBJ1-1; no firm D call. CDR3 length: 14 amino acids. Trimming took 4 bases from V and 1 from J, leaving 11 bases between them. Germline values: CDR1 SGHRS, CDR2 YFSETQ. The CDR3 loop reads CASSPGPTNTEAFF. Written as DNA, the CDR3 is TGCGCCAGCAGCCCTGGACCGACGAACACTGAAGCTTTCTTT.

The chain combines TRBV7-9 with TRBJ1-6; D remains unclear. Germline lookup yields CDR1 SEHNR and CDR2 FQNEAQ (reference sequence). The CDR3 is made up of 14 amino acids. Trimming shortened V by 4 bases and J by 7 bases, and 11 bases separated the two germline ends. The CDR3 DNA is TGTGCCAGCAGCTCCCTAACAGTAAATTCACCCCTCCACTTT. The encoded protein is CASSSLTVNSPLHF.